The rows below give T cell receptor beta chains drawn from one sample of a study of T cells in Graves' hyperthyroidism and ophthalmopathy. TCRdb redid the calling of the multiplex PCR reads with MiXCR, one entry per CDR3 protein. Of hundreds of thousands of distinct CDR3 sequences in the sample, roughly 15% are singletons; the top ten hold 13%. Sequencing was carried out using blood. The receptors originated from a young man with Graves' ophthalmopathy. The CDR3 runs from the conserved cysteine through the conserved F or W. D genes are given only for firm matches. Clone size is shown for a subset of rows, as once, few, many or a class of expanded clone.

d_gene: .; j_gene: TRBJ1-3; abundance: few; v_gene: TRBV2; CDR3nt: TGTGCCAGCAGTGAAGGTTGGGGTATGAGTTCTGGAAACACCATATATTTT; CDR3aa: CASSEGWGMSSGNTIYF
d_gene: .; j_gene: TRBJ2-3; abundance: .; v_gene: TRBV19; CDR3nt: TGTGCCAGTAGTCCCAACTTCGGGAGAGGGACAGATACGCAGTATTTT; CDR3aa: CASSPNFGRGTDTQYF
d_gene: TRBD2; j_gene: TRBJ2-1; abundance: .; v_gene: TRBV24-1; CDR3nt: TGTGCCACCAGTGATGTAGAGACTAGCGCTCACAATGAGCAGTTCTTC; CDR3aa: CATSDVETSAHNEQFF
d_gene: .; j_gene: TRBJ2-3; abundance: many; v_gene: TRBV2; CDR3nt: TGTGCTATATTTCGGGGTGACGGCCTGATCACAGATACGCAGTATTTT; CDR3aa: CAIFRGDGLITDTQYF
d_gene: .; j_gene: TRBJ1-1; abundance: .; v_gene: TRBV6-1; CDR3nt: TGTGCCAGCACCGAGGGGGGCAGTGTGGCTTTCTTT; CDR3aa: CASTEGGSVAFF
d_gene: .; j_gene: TRBJ1-6; abundance: few; v_gene: TRBV9; CDR3nt: TGTGCCAGCAGCGTAGCGGGTAATTCACCCCTCCACTTT; CDR3aa: CASSVAGNSPLHF
d_gene: TRBD1; j_gene: TRBJ1-5; abundance: .; v_gene: TRBV12-5; CDR3nt: TGTGCTAGTGGTTTGGGCGGACAGGGGGCTCAGCGCAATCAGCCCCAGCATTTT; CDR3aa: CASGLGGQGAQRNQPQHF
d_gene: TRBD1; j_gene: TRBJ2-5; abundance: few; v_gene: TRBV6-1; CDR3nt: TGTGCCAGCAGTGAGACGGACAGGGGGCGAAAGACCCAGTACTTC; CDR3aa: CASSETDRGRKTQYF
d_gene: TRBD1; j_gene: TRBJ2-7; abundance: many; v_gene: TRBV20-1; CDR3nt: TGCAGTGCCGATTGGGACAGGGGCCACGAGCAGTACTTC; CDR3aa: CSADWDRGHEQYF
d_gene: .; j_gene: TRBJ2-7; abundance: many; v_gene: TRBV5-1; CDR3nt: TGCGCCAGCAGCTTTGTAGGGTTCGAAGACAACGAGCAGTACTTC; CDR3aa: CASSFVGFEDNEQYF
d_gene: TRBD1; j_gene: TRBJ1-2; abundance: .; v_gene: TRBV4-1; CDR3nt: TGCGCCAGCAGCCACACCGGGACAGGGTTCCTCTATGGCTACACCTTC; CDR3aa: CASSHTGTGFLYGYTF
d_gene: .; j_gene: TRBJ1-5; abundance: many; v_gene: TRBV27; CDR3nt: TGTGCCAGCAGTTTAGACCAGTATAGCAATCAGCCCCAGCATTTT; CDR3aa: CASSLDQYSNQPQHF
d_gene: .; j_gene: TRBJ2-2; abundance: .; v_gene: TRBV10-1; CDR3nt: TGCGCCAGCAGTGAGCATCAGAACACCGGGGAGCTGTTTTTT; CDR3aa: CASSEHQNTGELFF
d_gene: TRBD2; j_gene: TRBJ2-1; abundance: many; v_gene: TRBV29-1; CDR3nt: TGCAGCGTATTTAGCGGGAGTGGTCGTGAGCAGTTCTTC; CDR3aa: CSVFSGSGREQFF
d_gene: .; j_gene: TRBJ1-1; abundance: many; v_gene: TRBV20-1; CDR3nt: TGCAGTGCTAGAGATGGGGCCGAGGGAATTGAAGCTTTCTTT; CDR3aa: CSARDGAEGIEAFF
d_gene: TRBD1; j_gene: TRBJ1-3; abundance: few; v_gene: TRBV12-3/TRBV12-4; CDR3nt: TGTGCCAGCAGCAACACAGGGGAGTACGGAAACACCATATATTTT; CDR3aa: CASSNTGEYGNTIYF
d_gene: .; j_gene: TRBJ2-7; abundance: many; v_gene: TRBV29-1; CDR3nt: TGCAGCGTTGAGGTTAACGACTACGAGCAGTACTTC; CDR3aa: CSVEVNDYEQYF
d_gene: TRBD1; j_gene: TRBJ1-6; abundance: many; v_gene: TRBV2; CDR3nt: TGTGCCAGCAGGGACAGGTCCCTCAATAATTCACCCCTCCACTTT; CDR3aa: CASRDRSLNNSPLHF
d_gene: .; j_gene: TRBJ2-1; abundance: many; v_gene: TRBV5-1; CDR3nt: TGCGCCAGCAGCTTGGATGGCTCCTACAATGAGCAGTTCTTC; CDR3aa: CASSLDGSYNEQFF
d_gene: TRBD2; j_gene: TRBJ2-4; abundance: .; v_gene: TRBV18; CDR3nt: TGTGCCAGCTCACAAGGGACTAGCGGGATAGCCAAAAACATTCAGTACTTC; CDR3aa: CASSQGTSGIAKNIQYF
d_gene: .; j_gene: TRBJ2-4; abundance: .; v_gene: TRBV24-1; CDR3nt: TGTGCCACCAGTGATTCGAGAATTCAGTACTTC; CDR3aa: CATSDSRIQYF
d_gene: .; j_gene: TRBJ1-2; abundance: many; v_gene: TRBV19; CDR3nt: TGTGCCAGTAGTATTTCGGGCCGTGAAACTAACTATGGCTACACCTTC; CDR3aa: CASSISGRETNYGYTF
d_gene: TRBD1; j_gene: TRBJ1-2; abundance: many; v_gene: TRBV27; CDR3nt: TGTGCCAGCAGTTTTTCGGGGACAGGGAGTTATGGCTACACCTTC; CDR3aa: CASSFSGTGSYGYTF